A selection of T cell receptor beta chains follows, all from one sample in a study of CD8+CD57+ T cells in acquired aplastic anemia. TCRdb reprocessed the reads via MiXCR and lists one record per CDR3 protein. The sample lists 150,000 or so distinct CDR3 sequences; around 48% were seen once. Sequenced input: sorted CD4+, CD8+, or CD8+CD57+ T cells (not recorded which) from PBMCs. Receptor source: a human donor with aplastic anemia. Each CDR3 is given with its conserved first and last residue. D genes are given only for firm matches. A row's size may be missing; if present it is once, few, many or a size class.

cdr3_nt: TGTGCCACCATACTAGCGGGAGGGCCCGAGCCTCCGGAGCTGTTTTTT; cdr3_aa: CATILAGGPEPPELFF; j_call: TRBJ2-2; d_call: TRBD2; clone_size: NA; v_call: TRBV15
cdr3_nt: TGTGCCAGCAGCTTTGACCGTCACTCTGGAAACACCATATATTTT; cdr3_aa: CASSFDRHSGNTIYF; j_call: TRBJ1-3; d_call: NA; clone_size: many; v_call: TRBV5-6
cdr3_nt: TGTGCCAGTAGTATCGAGAACTATGGCTACACCTTC; cdr3_aa: CASSIENYGYTF; j_call: TRBJ1-2; d_call: NA; clone_size: many; v_call: TRBV19
cdr3_nt: TGTGCCAGCAGCGTAGATGTGGGGAGTGACTATGGCTACACCTTC; cdr3_aa: CASSVDVGSDYGYTF; j_call: TRBJ1-2; d_call: NA; clone_size: many; v_call: TRBV9
cdr3_nt: TGTGCCAGCAGTCTCCCCGGTTACGAGCAGTACTTC; cdr3_aa: CASSLPGYEQYF; j_call: TRBJ2-7; d_call: NA; clone_size: NA; v_call: TRBV2
cdr3_nt: TGCGCCAGCAGACAGGGACAGAGCACAGATACGCAGTATTTT; cdr3_aa: CASRQGQSTDTQYF; j_call: TRBJ2-3; d_call: TRBD1; clone_size: many; v_call: TRBV5-1
cdr3_nt: TGCAGCGTTAGCCAGGGGACTGAAGCTTTCTTT; cdr3_aa: CSVSQGTEAFF; j_call: TRBJ1-1; d_call: NA; clone_size: NA; v_call: TRBV29-1
cdr3_nt: TGCGCCAGCAGCCCATCATCAGGGGAGGGCACTGAAGCTTTCTTT; cdr3_aa: CASSPSSGEGTEAFF; j_call: TRBJ1-1; d_call: NA; clone_size: many; v_call: TRBV5-1
cdr3_nt: TGTGCCAGCAGCGAACAGGGTCTGACTTCGGGGGAGCAGTACTTC; cdr3_aa: CASSEQGLTSGEQYF; j_call: TRBJ2-7; d_call: NA; clone_size: many; v_call: TRBV2
cdr3_nt: TGCAGCGTTGGGCTGGGGGGTACTGAAGCTTTCTTT; cdr3_aa: CSVGLGGTEAFF; j_call: TRBJ1-1; d_call: NA; clone_size: many; v_call: TRBV29-1
cdr3_nt: TGTGCCAGCAGCCCGGCCGCGAACACCGGGGAGCTGTTTTTT; cdr3_aa: CASSPAANTGELFF; j_call: TRBJ2-2; d_call: NA; clone_size: many; v_call: TRBV7-9
cdr3_nt: TGTGCCAGCAGCTTAGCGGACAGGGTAGGTGGCTACACCTTC; cdr3_aa: CASSLADRVGGYTF; j_call: TRBJ1-2; d_call: TRBD1; clone_size: NA; v_call: TRBV7-3
cdr3_nt: TGTGCCAGCAGTTGGGCAGGGGGCAATTCACCCCTCCACTTT; cdr3_aa: CASSWAGGNSPLHF; j_call: TRBJ1-6; d_call: TRBD1; clone_size: many; v_call: TRBV12-3/TRBV12-4
cdr3_nt: TGTGCCAGCAGCGCTGGGACTAGCGGGACTTGGGAGACCCAGTACTTC; cdr3_aa: CASSAGTSGTWETQYF; j_call: TRBJ2-5; d_call: TRBD2; clone_size: many; v_call: TRBV7-6
cdr3_nt: TGTGCCAGCATGGGACTGAACACAGATACGCAGTATTTT; cdr3_aa: CASMGLNTDTQYF; j_call: TRBJ2-3; d_call: NA; clone_size: NA; v_call: TRBV2
cdr3_nt: TGTGCCAGCAGCTTAGCGGGGGTTCGCCTCCACTTT; cdr3_aa: CASSLAGVRLHF; j_call: TRBJ1-6; d_call: NA; clone_size: NA; v_call: TRBV7-2
cdr3_nt: TGTGCCAGTAGTACAAAGCGACAAGAGGCCCAGTACTTC; cdr3_aa: CASSTKRQEAQYF; j_call: TRBJ2-5; d_call: NA; clone_size: NA; v_call: TRBV19
cdr3_nt: TGTGCCAGCAGAAGGGACAGGGCATTTGAAGCTTTCTTT; cdr3_aa: CASRRDRAFEAFF; j_call: TRBJ1-1; d_call: TRBD1; clone_size: NA; v_call: TRBV2
cdr3_nt: TGTGCCAGCAGCTTAGTAGAGGGTGGGGAGTACGAGCAGTACTTC; cdr3_aa: CASSLVEGGEYEQYF; j_call: TRBJ2-7; d_call: NA; clone_size: few; v_call: TRBV11-1
cdr3_nt: TGCAGTGCTAGAGATCTAAGGGGCGGATACACTGAAGCTTTCTTT; cdr3_aa: CSARDLRGGYTEAFF; j_call: TRBJ1-1; d_call: NA; clone_size: NA; v_call: TRBV20-1
cdr3_nt: TGTGCCATCAGTGAGTCTAGCGGGAGAACCTACGAGCAGTACTTC; cdr3_aa: CAISESSGRTYEQYF; j_call: TRBJ2-7; d_call: TRBD2; clone_size: NA; v_call: TRBV10-3
cdr3_nt: TGCGCCAGCAGCTTGCCAGGGGCAGGGGAGCAGTACTTC; cdr3_aa: CASSLPGAGEQYF; j_call: TRBJ2-7; d_call: NA; clone_size: many; v_call: TRBV5-1